The 29 T cell receptor beta chains below all came from one sample that was sequenced in a study of cytomegalovirus exposure and HLA in healthy donors. The primer mix had 60 Vbeta and 13 Jbeta primers. Assay used: immunoSEQ multiplex PCR; TCRdb lists only in-frame clones, some missing. This table holds about 99,000 clones, around 77% found once. Sequenced input: PBMCs. These receptor sequences come from a man aged 50-59 years in good health and CMV-seropositive.

The chain has TRBV9 and TRBJ2-3; D perhaps matches TRBD2 (6 bases). The CDR3 extends over 15 amino acids. The V gene's germline CDR1 is SGDLS and CDR2 YYNGEE. V lost 0 bases and J 2 bases, leaving 10 bases between the germline ends. CDR3 in DNA: TGTGCCAGCAGCGTAGCCGGGAGTGCCACAGATACGCAGTATTTT. It codes for CASSVAGSATDTQYF.

The chain recombines TRBV6-5 with TRBJ2-2; TRBD1 matches 7 bases. From germline, CDR1 is MNHEY and CDR2 SVGAGI. V lost 4 bases and J lost 4; bases outside the gene matches: 6. The CDR3 extends over 15 amino acids. CDR3 loop: CASSSTGPGTGELFF. CDR3 bases: TGTGCCAGCAGTTCGACAGGGCCTGGCACCGGGGAGCTGTTTTTT.

This sequence joins TRBV11-2 and TRBJ1-3, with D unresolved. The germline V gene has CDR1 SGHAT and CDR2 FQNNGV. V shed 4 bases and J shed 1 base, with 11 bases lying between them. The length of the CDR3 is 15 residues. The CDR3 reads CASSSVAGSGNTIYF. DNA for the CDR3: TGTGCCAGCAGCTCCGTCGCCGGGTCTGGAAACACCATATATTTT.

The chain links TRBV9 to TRBJ2-7; 10 nucleotides align to TRBD1. The V segment lost 5 bases and the J segment 6 bases; nucleotides outside the gene matches: 11. Per germline, CDR1 SGDLS and CDR2 YYNGEE. The CDR3 length is 15 residues. CDR3 DNA: TGTGCCAGCAGTTCTTCCGGGACAGGGGCCTCCGAGCAGTACTTC. This sequence encodes CASSSSGTGASEQYF.

The J gene is TRBJ1-1, the V gene TRBV18, with TRBD1 matching over 9 bases. Germline V gene sequence: CDR1 KGHSH, CDR2 LQKENI. The CDR3 runs to 17 residues. Trimming at V came to 6 bases and at J to 4 bases, leaving 15 bases not matched to a gene. CDR3 amino acids: CASSLEDRGLVGTEAFF. In DNA, the CDR3 is TGTGCCAGCTCCCTGGAGGACAGGGGTTTAGTTGGCACTGAAGCTTTCTTT.

The chain recombines TRBV5-5 with TRBJ1-5; TRBD1 matches at 10 bases. Losses at the gene ends were 4 bases for V and 2 bases for J; bases not matched to a gene: 6. This CDR3 has 16 residues. Germline values: CDR1 SGHKS, CDR2 YYEKEE (reference sequence). The CDR3 nucleotides are TGTGCCAGCAGCGCAGACAGGGGGCTAGGCAATCAGCCCCAGCATTTT. Protein: CASSADRGLGNQPQHF.

This clone has only a few counts. The V call is TRBV28, the J call TRBJ2-3, with D tentatively TRBD2 (5 bases). Germline-derived CDR1 and CDR2 are MDHEN and SYDVKM. V gave up 5 bases and J gave up 3 bases, with 18 bases separating them. The CDR3 totals 16 residues. CDR3 sequence reads: CASSGGPLAATDTQYF. CDR3 coding DNA: TGTGCCAGCAGTGGCGGACCGCTAGCTGCTACAGATACGCAGTATTTT.

The V gene is TRBV7-3, the J gene TRBJ2-2; a possible D gene is TRBD1 (5 bases). The V end was cut by 4 bases, the J end by 6 bases, with 9 bases between. Germline-derived CDR1 and CDR2 are SGHTA and FQGTGA. The CDR3 is 13 amino acids. The CDR3 region is CASSSQGSGELFF. DNA of the CDR3: TGTGCCAGCAGCTCCCAGGGTTCCGGGGAGCTGTTTTTT.

This clone was detected once. The rearrangement links TRBV27 to TRBJ2-3; 7 bases agree with TRBD2. CDR3 length: 14 amino acids. The V and J ends lost 2 bases and 4 bases, in that order; junction bases with no gene match: 3. Germline lookup yields CDR1 MNHEY and CDR2 SMNVEV (reference sequence). The chain's CDR3 is CASSLAGVADTQYF. The CDR3 nucleotides read TGTGCCAGCAGTTTAGCGGGAGTTGCAGATACGCAGTATTTT.

The V gene is TRBV18, the J gene TRBJ2-7, with 11 bases fitting TRBD1. Germline-derived CDR1 and CDR2 are KGHSH and LQKENI. The length of the CDR3 is 15 residues. With 6 bases clipped from V and 0 bases from J, the junction kept 4 bases outside the gene matches. The CDR3: CASSPDRGPSYEQYF. CDR3 sequence (DNA): TGTGCCAGCTCTCCGGACAGGGGGCCCTCCTACGAGCAGTACTTC.

This chain links TRBV28 with TRBJ1-4; 8 positions match TRBD1. The CDR3 contains 16 residues. Per germline, CDR1 MDHEN and CDR2 SYDVKM. The V gene end was trimmed by 4 bases and the J gene end by 2 bases; junction bases not matched to a gene: 6. CDR3 residues: CASSSRGQGTNEKLFF. DNA of the CDR3: TGTGCCAGCAGTTCCAGGGGGCAAGGGACTAATGAAAAACTGTTTTTT.

In its sample, this clone was seen a few times. This rearrangement joins TRBV11-2 to TRBJ2-3; perhaps TRBD1 as D (5 bases). Trimming took 7 bases from V and 4 from J, leaving 18 bases between them. The CDR3 loop spans 15 amino acids. Germline V gene lookup returns CDR1 SGHAT and CDR2 FQNNGV. CDR3 loop: CASIPSVLGADTQYF. CDR3 sequence (DNA): TGTGCCAGCATTCCCTCCGTCCTAGGGGCAGATACGCAGTATTTT.

The J gene is TRBJ1-4, the V gene TRBV10-3, with a possible D match to TRBD1 (5 bases). CDR1 and CDR2 (germline): ENHRY, SYGVKD. V lost 6 bases and J 7 bases, leaving 18 bases between the germline ends. The CDR3 is 15 residues long. As DNA, the CDR3 is TGTGCCATCAGCGCCGTGGCGGGGCTAGGTGAAAAACTGTTTTTT. Translating it yields CAISAVAGLGEKLFF.

The chain carries TRBV29-1 and TRBJ1-2, with 9 bases lining up with TRBD1. CDR1 is SQVTM and CDR2 is ANQGSEA in the germline V gene. After removal of 2 bases from V and 4 bases from J, the junction contained 11 bases not matched to a gene. The CDR3 has 16 amino acids. CDR3 bases: TGCAGCGTTGAACCTCACAGACAGGGGGTGGTCTATGGCTACACCTTC. Protein product: CSVEPHRQGVVYGYTF.

V usage is TRBV7-6 and J usage is TRBJ2-7; D might be TRBD2 (5 bases). CDR3 length: 13 residues. Per germline, CDR1 SGHVS and CDR2 FNYEAQ. Trimming stripped 5 bases from V and 5 bases from J, with 13 bases between. The CDR3 coding sequence is TGTGCCAGCAGCCCAGGACCGGGGAACGAGCAGTACTTC. Translated: CASSPGPGNEQYF.

The V and J genes are TRBV7-3 and TRBJ2-1, with a possible D match to TRBD2 (6 bases). Deletions cut 5 bases from V and 6 bases from J, with 14 bases between. The CDR3 runs to 14 residues. Germline values: CDR1 SGHTA, CDR2 FQGTGA. The CDR3 region is CASSPSGEFNEQFF. CDR3 sequence (DNA): TGTGCCAGCAGCCCCTCGGGGGAGTTCAATGAGCAGTTCTTC.

This clone ranks as medium-sized. The V and J genes are TRBV19 and TRBJ2-1; 7 nucleotides match TRBD2. This CDR3 contains 14 residues. V lost 4 bases and J lost 8; bases outside the gene matches: 8. Germline CDR1 reads LNHDA; CDR2 reads SQIVND (reference sequence). This CDR3 reads CASSRVAGRDEQFF. The CDR3 nucleotides are TGTGCCAGTAGTAGAGTGGCAGGGAGGGATGAGCAGTTCTTC.

The V and J genes are TRBV5-8 and TRBJ1-2; D may be TRBD1 (6 bases). The V end lost 6 bases, the J end lost 5 bases, and 17 bases lay between the germline ends. Germline V gene data show CDR1 as SGHTS and CDR2 as YDEGEE. The CDR3 length is 14 residues. The CDR3 nucleotides read TGTGCCAGCATCCACAGGGTGGACTCATATGGCTACACCTTC. It specifies CASIHRVDSYGYTF.

The chain employs TRBV7-2 and TRBJ2-5, with TRBD1 matching 8 bases. The ends lost 5 bases at V and 5 bases at J; junction bases unmatched: 7. In germline, CDR1 is SGHTA, CDR2 FQGNSA. This CDR3 region has 14 residues. The CDR3 nucleotides are TGTGCCAGCAGCCCGGGACAGGCCTTTGAGACCCAGTACTTC. Residues: CASSPGQAFETQYF.

The CDR3 loop reads CASSRRTGGIYEQYF. CDR3 bases: TGTGCCAGCAGCAGACGGACAGGTGGGATTTACGAGCAGTACTTC. The rearrangement joins TRBV7-9 to TRBJ2-7; 7 bases line up with TRBD1. The trim removed 5 bases at V and 4 bases at J, leaving 11 bases unmatched. This CDR3 spans 15 amino acids. CDR1 is SEHNR, CDR2 FQNEAQ, per germline (reference sequence).

This clone came up a few times. This chain joins TRBV6-1 and TRBJ1-5; weak D call: TRBD1 (6 bases). V was pared by 5 bases and J by 4 bases, with 9 bases between. This CDR3 is 13 amino acids long. Germline values: CDR1 MNHNS, CDR2 SASEGT. CDR3 protein: CASSPQGNQPQHF. In nucleotides, the CDR3 is TGTGCCAGCAGTCCACAGGGAAATCAGCCCCAGCATTTT.

Comments on this clone: One end of the junction fails to match germline, which may point to a read error. Other DNA variants within this sample encode the same CDR3. The gene calls are TRBV28 and TRBJ2-1, with TRBD1 matching 7 bases. Germline V gives CDR1 MDHEN, CDR2 SYDVKM. The CDR3 has 13 residues. The CDR3 bases are TGTGCCAGCCTAGGGGGCCCCTACAACGAGCAGTTCTTC. This translates into CASLGGPYNEQFF.

The V gene is TRBV15, the J gene TRBJ1-3; D is unclear. Germline V CDR1 and CDR2: LNHNV, YYDKDF (reference sequence). The V gene lost 3 bases and the J gene lost 0 bases, with 12 bases spanning the gap. The CDR3 totals 16 residues. The CDR3 DNA follows: TGTGCCACCAGCAGCCGGGCGGGCAGCTCTGGAAACACCATATATTTT. Its translation: CATSSRAGSSGNTIYF.

V and J are TRBV27 and TRBJ2-4; 9 bases fit TRBD1. Per germline, CDR1 MNHEY and CDR2 SMNVEV (reference sequence). The CDR3 runs 17 residues. V shed 5 bases and J 0 bases; nucleotides not matched to a gene: 8. The CDR3 reads CASSLGTGTLAKNIQYF. The CDR3, as DNA: TGTGCCAGCAGTCTAGGGACAGGGACCTTAGCCAAAAACATTCAGTACTTC.

This clone was observed a handful of times. The chain couples TRBV5-1 to TRBJ2-1; 8 nucleotides agree with TRBD2. Germline assignment: CDR1 SGHRS and CDR2 YFSETQ. This CDR3 comprises 16 residues. The V segment lost 6 bases and the J segment 6 bases; nucleotides outside the gene matches: 14. This CDR3 reads CASTIGILAGFNEQFF. The CDR3 nucleotides are TGCGCCAGCACCATTGGGATTCTAGCGGGCTTCAATGAGCAGTTCTTC.

This chain connects TRBV7-7 to TRBJ2-1, with D perhaps TRBD2 (6 bases). V lost 1 base, J lost 0 bases, and 7 bases lay in between. Germline V lookup: CDR1 SSHAT, CDR2 FNYEAQ (reference sequence). There are 15 residues in the CDR3. CDR3 residues: CASSLDGSSYNEQFF. The CDR3 coding sequence is TGTGCCAGCAGCTTAGACGGGAGCTCCTACAATGAGCAGTTCTTC. Full variable domain (outside the CDR3, taken from reference TRBV7-7 and TRBJ2-1): GAGVSQSPRYKVTKRGQDVTLRCDPISSHATLYWYQQALGQGPEFLTYFNYEAQPDKSGLPSDRFSAERPEGSISTLTIQRTEQRDSAMYRCASSLDGSSYNEQFFGPGTRLTVL.

The chain uses TRBV6-1 and TRBJ1-2; 8 positions match TRBD1. Germline CDR1 and CDR2: MNHNS and SASEGT. The CDR3 extends over 16 amino acids. Trimming removed 3 bases from V and 0 bases from J; junction bases left unmatched: 6. CDR3: CASSDPRTGTNYGYTF. Written as DNA, the CDR3 is TGTGCCAGCAGTGACCCACGGACAGGGACTAACTATGGCTACACCTTC.

This clone was detected a few times. V gene TRBV19 combines with J gene TRBJ1-5; 7 bases are shared with TRBD1. The CDR3 covers 14 residues. The J segment lost 5 bases and the V segment lost 4 bases, leaving 5 bases of the junction unmatched. The germline V gene has CDR1 LNHDA and CDR2 SQIVND (reference sequence). CDR3 loop: CASSTGQVYQPQHF. The CDR3 coding sequence is TGTGCCAGTAGTACCGGACAGGTGTATCAGCCCCAGCATTTT.

This chain connects TRBV5-1 to TRBJ1-1; D is unresolved. Germline values: CDR1 SGHRS, CDR2 YFSETQ. This CDR3 comprises 15 residues. V lost 5 bases and J lost 3, with 17 bases in between. CDR3 nucleotides: TGCGCCAGCAGAAGGGCGGGGATCGGGGACACTGAAGCTTTCTTT. Amino acid sequence: CASRRAGIGDTEAFF.